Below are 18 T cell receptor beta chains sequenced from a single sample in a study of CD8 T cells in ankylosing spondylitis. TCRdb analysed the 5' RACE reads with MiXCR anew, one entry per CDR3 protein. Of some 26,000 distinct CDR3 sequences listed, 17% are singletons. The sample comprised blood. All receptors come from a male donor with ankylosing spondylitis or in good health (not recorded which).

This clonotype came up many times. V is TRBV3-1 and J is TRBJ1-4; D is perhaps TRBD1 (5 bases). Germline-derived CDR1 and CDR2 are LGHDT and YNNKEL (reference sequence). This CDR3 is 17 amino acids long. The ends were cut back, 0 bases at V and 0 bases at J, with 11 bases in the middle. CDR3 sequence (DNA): TGTGCCAGCAGCCAAGACGGACACCTTGCAACTAATGAAAAACTGTTTTTT. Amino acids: CASSQDGHLATNEKLFF.

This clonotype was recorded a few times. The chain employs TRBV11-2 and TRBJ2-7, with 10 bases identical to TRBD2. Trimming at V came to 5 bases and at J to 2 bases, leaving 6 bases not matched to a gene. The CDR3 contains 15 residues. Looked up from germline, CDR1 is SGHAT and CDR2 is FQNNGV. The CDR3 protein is CASSITSGETYEQYF. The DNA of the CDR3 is TGTGCCAGCAGCATTACTAGCGGGGAAACCTACGAGCAGTACTTC.

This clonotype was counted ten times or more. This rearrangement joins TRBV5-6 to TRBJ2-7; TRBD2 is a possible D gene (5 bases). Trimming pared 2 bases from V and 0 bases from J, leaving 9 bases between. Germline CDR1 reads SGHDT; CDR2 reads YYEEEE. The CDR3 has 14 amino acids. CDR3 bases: TGTGCCAGCAGCTTCATGGGGAGCTCCTACGAGCAGTACTTC. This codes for CASSFMGSSYEQYF.

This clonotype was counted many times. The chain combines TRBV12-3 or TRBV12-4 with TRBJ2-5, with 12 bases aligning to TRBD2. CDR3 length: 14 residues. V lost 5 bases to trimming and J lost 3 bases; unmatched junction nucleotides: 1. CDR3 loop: CASSRTSGKETQYF. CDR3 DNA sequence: TGTGCCAGCAGTCGGACTAGCGGGAAAGAGACCCAGTACTTC.

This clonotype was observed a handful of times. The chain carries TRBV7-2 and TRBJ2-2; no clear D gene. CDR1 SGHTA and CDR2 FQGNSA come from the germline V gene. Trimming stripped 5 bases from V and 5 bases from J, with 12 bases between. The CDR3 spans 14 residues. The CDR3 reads CASSQIWQTGELFF. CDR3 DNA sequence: TGTGCCAGCAGCCAAATCTGGCAGACCGGGGAGCTGTTTTTT.

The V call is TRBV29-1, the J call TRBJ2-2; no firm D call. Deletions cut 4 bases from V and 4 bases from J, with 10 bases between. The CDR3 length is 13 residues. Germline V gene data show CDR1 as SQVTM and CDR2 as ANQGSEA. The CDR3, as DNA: TGCAGCGTTGGAGTCCCGGGCACCGGGGAGCTGTTTTTT. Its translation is CSVGVPGTGELFF.

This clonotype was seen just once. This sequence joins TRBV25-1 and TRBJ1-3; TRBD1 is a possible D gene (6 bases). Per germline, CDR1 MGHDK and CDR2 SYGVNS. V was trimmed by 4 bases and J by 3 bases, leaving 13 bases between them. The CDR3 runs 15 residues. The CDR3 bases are TGTGCCAGCAGTGGACTAGGGGGAAGTGGAAACACCATATATTTT. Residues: CASSGLGGSGNTIYF. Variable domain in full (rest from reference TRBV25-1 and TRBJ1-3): EADIYQTPRYLVIGTGKKITLECSQTMGHDKMYWYQQDPGMELHLIHYSYGVNSTEKGDLSSESTVSRIRTEHFPLTLESARPSHTSQYLCASSGLGGSGNTIYFGEGSWLTVV.

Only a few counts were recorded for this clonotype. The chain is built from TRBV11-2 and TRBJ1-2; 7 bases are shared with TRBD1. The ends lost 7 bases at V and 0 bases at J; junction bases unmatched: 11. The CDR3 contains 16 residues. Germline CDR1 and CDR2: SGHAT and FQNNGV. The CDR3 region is CASNPITGTANYGYTF. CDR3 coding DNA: TGTGCCAGCAACCCTATTACCGGGACAGCTAACTATGGCTACACCTTC.

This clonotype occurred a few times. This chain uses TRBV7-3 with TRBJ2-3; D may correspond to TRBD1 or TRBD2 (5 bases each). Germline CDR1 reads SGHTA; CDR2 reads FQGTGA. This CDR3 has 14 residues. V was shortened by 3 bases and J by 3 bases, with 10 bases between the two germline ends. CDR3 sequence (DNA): TGTGCCAGCAGCTTGGGGACGGGGACAGATACGCAGTATTTT. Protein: CASSLGTGTDTQYF.

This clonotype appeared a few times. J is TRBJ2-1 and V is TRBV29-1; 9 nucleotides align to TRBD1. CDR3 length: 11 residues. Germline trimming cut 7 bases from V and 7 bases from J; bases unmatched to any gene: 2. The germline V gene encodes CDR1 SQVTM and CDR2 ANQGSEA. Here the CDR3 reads CSADRGNEQFF. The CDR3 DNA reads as TGCAGCGCTGACAGGGGGAATGAGCAGTTCTTC.

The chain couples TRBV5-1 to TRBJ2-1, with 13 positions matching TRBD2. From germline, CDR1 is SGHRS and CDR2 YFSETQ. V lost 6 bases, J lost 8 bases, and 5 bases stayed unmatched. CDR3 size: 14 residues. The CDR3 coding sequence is TGCGCCAGCACCCTGACTAGCGGGGGGTATGAGCAGTTCTTC. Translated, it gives CASTLTSGGYEQFF.

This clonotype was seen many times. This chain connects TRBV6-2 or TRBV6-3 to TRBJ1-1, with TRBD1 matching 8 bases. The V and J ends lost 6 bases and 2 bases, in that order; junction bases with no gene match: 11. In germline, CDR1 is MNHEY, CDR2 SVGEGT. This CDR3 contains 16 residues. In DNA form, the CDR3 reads TGTGCCAGCAGCCGACCTTACGGGACAGGTAACACTGAAGCTTTCTTT. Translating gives CASSRPYGTGNTEAFF.

The CDR3 DNA follows: TGTGCCAGCAGCCCCCGACAAGCGGGGCCCCTCTCCTACAATGAGCAGTTCTTC. This sequence encodes CASSPRQAGPLSYNEQFF. V gene TRBV7-2 combines with J gene TRBJ2-1; 7 bases agree with TRBD2. The germline V gene encodes CDR1 SGHTA and CDR2 FQGNSA. The V segment lost 5 bases and the J segment 0 bases; nucleotides outside the gene matches: 13. CDR3 size: 18 residues.

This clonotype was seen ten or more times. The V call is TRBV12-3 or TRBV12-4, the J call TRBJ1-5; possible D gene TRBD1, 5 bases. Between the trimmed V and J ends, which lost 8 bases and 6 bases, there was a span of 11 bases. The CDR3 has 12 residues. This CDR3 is CASGVDSQPQHF. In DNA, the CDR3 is TGTGCCAGCGGGGTTGACAGTCAGCCCCAGCATTTT.

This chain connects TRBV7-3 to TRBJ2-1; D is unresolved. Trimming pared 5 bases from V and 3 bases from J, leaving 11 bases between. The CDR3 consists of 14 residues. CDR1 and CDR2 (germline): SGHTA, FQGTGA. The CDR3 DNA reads TGTGCCAGCAGCCCTAGTAAGATCTACAATGAGCAGTTCTTC. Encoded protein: CASSPSKIYNEQFF.

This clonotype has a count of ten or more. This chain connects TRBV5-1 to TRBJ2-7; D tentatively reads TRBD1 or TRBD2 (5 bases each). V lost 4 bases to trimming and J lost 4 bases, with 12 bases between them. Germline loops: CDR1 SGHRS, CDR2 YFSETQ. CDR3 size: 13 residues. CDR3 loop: CASSARDPYEQYF. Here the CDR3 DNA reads TGCGCCAGCAGCGCCCGGGACCCTTACGAGCAGTACTTC.

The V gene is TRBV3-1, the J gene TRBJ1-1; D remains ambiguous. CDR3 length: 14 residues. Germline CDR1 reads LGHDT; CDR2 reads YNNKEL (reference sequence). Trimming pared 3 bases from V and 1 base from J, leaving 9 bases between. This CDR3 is CASSQARRNTEAFF. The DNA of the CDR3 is TGTGCCAGCAGCCAGGCCAGGCGGAACACTGAAGCTTTCTTT.

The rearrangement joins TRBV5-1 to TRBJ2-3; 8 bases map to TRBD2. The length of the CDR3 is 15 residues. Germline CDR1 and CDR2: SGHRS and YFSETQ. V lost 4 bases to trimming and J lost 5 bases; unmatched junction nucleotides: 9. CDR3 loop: CASSQLSGGVDTQYF. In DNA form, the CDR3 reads TGCGCCAGCAGCCAGCTAAGCGGGGGCGTAGATACGCAGTATTTT.